This T cell receptor beta chain was found in a study of radiotherapy plus CTLA-4 blockade in lung cancer (dated by TCRdb to the late 2010s). At the level of the whole study: Objective responses occurred in roughly a sixth of enrolled patients, and 30% to 35% achieved disease control. Overall results and qualifications from the work: After treatment with radiotherapy and ipilimumab, TCR clones that originated in tumors expanded in peripheral blood. Increased serum interferon-beta after radiation, together with early dynamic changes in blood T cell clones, were reported to be the strongest predictors of response.

Library preparation employed the immunoSEQ multiplex PCR assay. The table was pulled from immuneACCESS by TCRdb, which kept in-frame rearrangements only. Such tables lose some clones; where checked, under half of the loss comes from unresolved V genes, and the rest has no known cause. The sample data list around 100,000 clones, and roughly 74% of these were observed just once. The top ten clones comprise around 2.7% of the sample. The study evaluated CTLA-4 blockade (ipilimumab) given together with focal radiation therapy in patients who had chemo-refractory metastatic non-small-cell lung cancer. Concerning this clone itself: The target of this receptor is not known. Per-base quality was not reported, and no clone a single base away is much larger than it.

CDR1 is given as SGHRS and CDR2 as YFSETQ, both from the germline V gene. Deletion took 0 bases off V and 6 bases off J, with a span of 10 bases between the germline ends. From the cysteine through the phenylalanine, the CDR3 covers 13 amino acids. Only the CDR3 portion is preserved as DNA: 39 bases, with reading frame beginning at the first base. Sequenced here: peripheral blood, sampled from a patient treated with radiotherapy plus ipilimumab. The sequence came from a human donor with non-small cell lung cancer who had a partial response to radiotherapy plus ipilimumab. Some clones in this sample may be carry-over from other donors' samples. The receptor chain draws on TRBV5-1 and TRBJ2-7; tentative D gene TRBD2, with 6 bases matching. The sequence in DNA is TGCGCCAGCAGCTTGGTTGGCGGGGTCGAGCAGTACTTC. Protein translation: CASSLVGGVEQYF.